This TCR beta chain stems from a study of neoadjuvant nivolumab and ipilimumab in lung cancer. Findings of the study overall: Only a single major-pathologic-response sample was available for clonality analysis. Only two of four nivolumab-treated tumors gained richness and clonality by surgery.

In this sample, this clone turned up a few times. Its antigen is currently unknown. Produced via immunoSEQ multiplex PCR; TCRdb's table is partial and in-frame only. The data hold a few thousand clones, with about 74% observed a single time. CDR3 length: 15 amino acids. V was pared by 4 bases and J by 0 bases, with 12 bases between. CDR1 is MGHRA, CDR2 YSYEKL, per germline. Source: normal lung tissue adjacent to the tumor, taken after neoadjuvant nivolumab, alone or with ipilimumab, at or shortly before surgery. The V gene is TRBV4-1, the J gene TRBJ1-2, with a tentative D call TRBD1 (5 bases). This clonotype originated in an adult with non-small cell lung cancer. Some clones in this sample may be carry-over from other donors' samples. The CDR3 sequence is CASSPGDLSNYGYTF. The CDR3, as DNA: TGCGCCAGCAGCCCGGGGGACCTTTCTAACTATGGCTACACCTTC.